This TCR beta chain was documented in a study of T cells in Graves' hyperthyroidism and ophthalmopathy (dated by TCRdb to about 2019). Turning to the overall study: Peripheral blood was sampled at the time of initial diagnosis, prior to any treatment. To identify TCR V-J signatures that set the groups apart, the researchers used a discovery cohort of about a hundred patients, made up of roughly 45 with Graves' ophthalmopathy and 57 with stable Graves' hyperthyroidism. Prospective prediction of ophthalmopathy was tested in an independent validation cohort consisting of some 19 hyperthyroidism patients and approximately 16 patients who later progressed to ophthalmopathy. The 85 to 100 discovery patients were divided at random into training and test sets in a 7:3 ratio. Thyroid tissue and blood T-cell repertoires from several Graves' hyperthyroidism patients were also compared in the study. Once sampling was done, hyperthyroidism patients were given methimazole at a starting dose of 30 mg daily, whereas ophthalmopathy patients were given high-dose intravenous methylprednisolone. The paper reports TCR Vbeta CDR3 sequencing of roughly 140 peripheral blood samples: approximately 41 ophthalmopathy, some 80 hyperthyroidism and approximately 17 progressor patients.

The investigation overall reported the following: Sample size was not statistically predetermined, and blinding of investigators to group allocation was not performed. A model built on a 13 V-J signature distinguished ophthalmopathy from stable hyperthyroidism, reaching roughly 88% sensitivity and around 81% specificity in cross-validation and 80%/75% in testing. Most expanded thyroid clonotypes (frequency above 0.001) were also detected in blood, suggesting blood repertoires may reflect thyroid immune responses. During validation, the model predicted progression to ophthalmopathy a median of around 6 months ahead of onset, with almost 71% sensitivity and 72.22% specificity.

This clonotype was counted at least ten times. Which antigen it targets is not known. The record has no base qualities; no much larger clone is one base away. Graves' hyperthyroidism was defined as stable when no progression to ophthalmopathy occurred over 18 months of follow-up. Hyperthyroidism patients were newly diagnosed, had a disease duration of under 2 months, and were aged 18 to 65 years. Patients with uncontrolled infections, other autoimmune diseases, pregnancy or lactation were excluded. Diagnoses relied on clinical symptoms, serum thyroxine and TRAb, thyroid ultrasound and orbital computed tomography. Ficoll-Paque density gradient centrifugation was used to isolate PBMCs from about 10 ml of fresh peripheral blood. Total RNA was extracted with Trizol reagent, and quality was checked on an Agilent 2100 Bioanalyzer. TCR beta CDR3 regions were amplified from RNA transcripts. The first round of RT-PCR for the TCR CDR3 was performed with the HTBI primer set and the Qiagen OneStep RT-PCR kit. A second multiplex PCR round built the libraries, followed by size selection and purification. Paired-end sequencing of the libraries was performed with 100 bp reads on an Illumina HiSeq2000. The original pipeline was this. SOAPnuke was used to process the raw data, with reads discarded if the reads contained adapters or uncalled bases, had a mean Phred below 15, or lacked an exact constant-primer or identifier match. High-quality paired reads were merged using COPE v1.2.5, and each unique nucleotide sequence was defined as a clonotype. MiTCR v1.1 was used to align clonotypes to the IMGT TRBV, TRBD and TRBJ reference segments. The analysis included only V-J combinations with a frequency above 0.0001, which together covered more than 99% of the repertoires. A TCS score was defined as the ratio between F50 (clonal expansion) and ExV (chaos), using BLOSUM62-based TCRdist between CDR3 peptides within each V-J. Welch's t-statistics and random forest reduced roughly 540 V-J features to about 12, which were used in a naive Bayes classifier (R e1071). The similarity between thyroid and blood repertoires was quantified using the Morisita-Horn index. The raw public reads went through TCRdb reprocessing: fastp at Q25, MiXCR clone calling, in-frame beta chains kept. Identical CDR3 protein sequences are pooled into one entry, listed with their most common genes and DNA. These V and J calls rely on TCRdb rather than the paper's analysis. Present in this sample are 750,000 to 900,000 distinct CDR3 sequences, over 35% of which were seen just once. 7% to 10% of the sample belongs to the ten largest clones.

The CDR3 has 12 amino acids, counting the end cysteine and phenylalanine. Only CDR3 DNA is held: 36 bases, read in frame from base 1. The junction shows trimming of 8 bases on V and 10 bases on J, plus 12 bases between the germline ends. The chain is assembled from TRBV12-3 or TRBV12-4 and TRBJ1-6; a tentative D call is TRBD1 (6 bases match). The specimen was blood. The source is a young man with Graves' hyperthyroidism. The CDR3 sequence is CASGGPGSPLHF. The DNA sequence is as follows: TGTGCCAGCGGGGGGCCCGGATCACCCCTCCACTTT.